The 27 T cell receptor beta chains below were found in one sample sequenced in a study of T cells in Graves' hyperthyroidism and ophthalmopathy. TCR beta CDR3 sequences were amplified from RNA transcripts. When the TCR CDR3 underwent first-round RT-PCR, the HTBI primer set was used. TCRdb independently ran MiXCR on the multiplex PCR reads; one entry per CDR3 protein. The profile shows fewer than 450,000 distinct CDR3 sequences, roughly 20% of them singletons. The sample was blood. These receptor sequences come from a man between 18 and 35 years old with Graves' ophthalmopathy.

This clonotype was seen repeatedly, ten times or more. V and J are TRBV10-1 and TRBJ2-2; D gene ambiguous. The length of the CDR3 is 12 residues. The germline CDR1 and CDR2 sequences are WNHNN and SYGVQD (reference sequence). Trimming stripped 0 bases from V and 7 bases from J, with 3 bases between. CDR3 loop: CASSESNGELFF. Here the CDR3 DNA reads TGCGCCAGCAGTGAGTCCAACGGGGAGCTGTTTTTT.

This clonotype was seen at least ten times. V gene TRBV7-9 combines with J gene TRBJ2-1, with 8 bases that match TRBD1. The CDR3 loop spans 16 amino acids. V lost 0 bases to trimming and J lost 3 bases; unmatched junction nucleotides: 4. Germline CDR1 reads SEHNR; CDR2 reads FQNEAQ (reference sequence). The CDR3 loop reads CASSLAFGTGYNEQFF. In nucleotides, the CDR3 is TGTGCCAGCAGCTTAGCGTTCGGGACAGGCTACAATGAGCAGTTCTTC.

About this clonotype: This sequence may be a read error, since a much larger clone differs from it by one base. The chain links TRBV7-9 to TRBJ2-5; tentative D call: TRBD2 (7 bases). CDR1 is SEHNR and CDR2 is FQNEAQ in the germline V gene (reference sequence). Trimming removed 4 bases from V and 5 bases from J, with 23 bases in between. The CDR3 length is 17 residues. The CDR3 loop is CASSSGRGGDEVETQYF. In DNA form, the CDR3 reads TGTGCCAGCAGCTCAGGGAGGGGGGGCGACGAGGTGGAGACCCAGTACTTC.

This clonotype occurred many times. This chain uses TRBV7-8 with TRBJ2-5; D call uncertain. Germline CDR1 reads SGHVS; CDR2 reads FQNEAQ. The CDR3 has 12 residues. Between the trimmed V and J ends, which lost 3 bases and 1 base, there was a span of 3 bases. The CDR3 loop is CASSLTQETQYF. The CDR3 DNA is TGTGCCAGCAGCTTGACCCAAGAGACCCAGTACTTC.

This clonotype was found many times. The CDR3 DNA is TGTGCCACCGGAGAGAGCGGGGATACGCAGTATTTT. Encoded protein: CATGESGDTQYF. The genes are TRBV18 and TRBJ2-3, with a tentative D call TRBD2 (6 bases). Germline lookup yields CDR1 KGHSH and CDR2 LQKENI. The V end was cut by 10 bases, the J end by 6 bases, with 14 bases between. The CDR3 is 12 amino acids.

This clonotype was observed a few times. For the CDR3, the DNA is TGCGCCAGCAGCCAGGGACAGGGGGTAGGTTCACCCCTCCACTTT. Residues: CASSQGQGVGSPLHF. The J gene is TRBJ1-6, the V gene TRBV4-1; 11 bases are shared with TRBD1. CDR1 MGHRA and CDR2 YSYEKL come from the germline V gene. The CDR3 totals 15 residues. J lost 9 bases, V lost 3 bases, and 4 bases had no gene match.

The CDR3 region is CASSIVASGGQETQYF. The CDR3, as DNA: TGTGCCAGTAGTATAGTCGCTAGCGGGGGCCAAGAGACCCAGTACTTC. This chain uses TRBV19 with TRBJ2-5; 10 positions match TRBD2. Germline V CDR1 and CDR2: LNHDA, SQIVND (reference sequence). V trimming: 1 base; J trimming: 1 base; junction bases outside the gene matches: 3. The CDR3 extends over 16 amino acids.

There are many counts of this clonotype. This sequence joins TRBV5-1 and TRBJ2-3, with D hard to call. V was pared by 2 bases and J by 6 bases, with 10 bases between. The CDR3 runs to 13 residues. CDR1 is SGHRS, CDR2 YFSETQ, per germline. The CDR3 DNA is TGCGCCAGCAGCTTAATGAGAAGGGATACGCAGTATTTT. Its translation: CASSLMRRDTQYF.

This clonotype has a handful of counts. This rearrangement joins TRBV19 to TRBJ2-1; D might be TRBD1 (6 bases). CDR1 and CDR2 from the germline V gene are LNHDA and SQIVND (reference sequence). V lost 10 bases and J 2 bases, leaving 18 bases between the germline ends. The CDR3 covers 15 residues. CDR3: CATTQGISAYNEQFF. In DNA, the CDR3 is TGTGCCACAACGCAGGGGATAAGCGCCTACAATGAGCAGTTCTTC.

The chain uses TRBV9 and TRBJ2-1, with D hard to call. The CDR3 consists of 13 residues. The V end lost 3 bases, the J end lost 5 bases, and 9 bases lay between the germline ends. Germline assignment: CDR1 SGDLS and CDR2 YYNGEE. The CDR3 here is CASSGQENNEQFF. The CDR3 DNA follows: TGTGCCAGCAGCGGCCAGGAAAACAATGAGCAGTTCTTC.

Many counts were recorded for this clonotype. The CDR3 DNA reads as TGTGCCAGTAGTACCCGACCGGGACAGGGGGCTGTTCAGCCCCAGCATTTT. This gives the protein CASSTRPGQGAVQPQHF. The genes are TRBV19 and TRBJ1-5, with 12 bases aligning to TRBD1. Germline lookup yields CDR1 LNHDA and CDR2 SQIVND (reference sequence). J gave up 6 bases and V 4 bases, and 10 bases lay outside the gene matches. The CDR3 length is 17 residues.

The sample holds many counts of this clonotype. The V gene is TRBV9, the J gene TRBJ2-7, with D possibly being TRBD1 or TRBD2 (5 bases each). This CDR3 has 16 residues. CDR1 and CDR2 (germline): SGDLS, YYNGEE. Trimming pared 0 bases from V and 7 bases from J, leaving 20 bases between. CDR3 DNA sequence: TGTGCCAGCAGCGTAGTTCTTCTGGGACGGCTGGCTGAGCAGTACTTC. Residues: CASSVVLLGRLAEQYF.

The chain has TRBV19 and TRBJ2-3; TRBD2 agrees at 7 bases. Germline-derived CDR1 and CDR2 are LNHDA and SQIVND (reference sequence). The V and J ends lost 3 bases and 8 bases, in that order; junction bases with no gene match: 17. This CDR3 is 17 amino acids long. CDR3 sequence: CASSIGAGSSRGGTQYF. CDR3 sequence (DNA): TGTGCCAGTAGTATCGGAGCGGGGAGCTCCCGCGGGGGTACGCAGTATTTT.

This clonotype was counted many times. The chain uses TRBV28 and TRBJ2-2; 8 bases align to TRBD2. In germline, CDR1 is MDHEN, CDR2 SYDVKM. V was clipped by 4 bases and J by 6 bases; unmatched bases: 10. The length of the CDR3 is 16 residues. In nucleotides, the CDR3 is TGTGCCAGCAGTTCCGAACCGGGACTAGGTGCCGGGGAGCTGTTTTTT. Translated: CASSSEPGLGAGELFF. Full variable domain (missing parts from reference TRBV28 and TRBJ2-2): DVKVTQSSRYLVKRTGEKVFLECVQDMDHENMFWYRQDPGLGLRLIYFSYDVKMKEKGDIPEGYSVSREKKERFSLILESASTNQTSMYLCASSSEPGLGAGELFFGEGSRLTVL.

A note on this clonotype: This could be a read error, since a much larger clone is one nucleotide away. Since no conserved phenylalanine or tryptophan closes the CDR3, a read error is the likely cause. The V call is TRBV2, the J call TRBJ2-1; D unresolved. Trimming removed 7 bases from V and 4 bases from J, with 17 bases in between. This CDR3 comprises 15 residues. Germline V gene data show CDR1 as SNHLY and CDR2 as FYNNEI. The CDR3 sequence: CASNWASGSYNEQFL. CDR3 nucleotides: TGTGCCAGCAATTGGGCGTCGGGTAGTTACAATGAGCAGTTCCTC.

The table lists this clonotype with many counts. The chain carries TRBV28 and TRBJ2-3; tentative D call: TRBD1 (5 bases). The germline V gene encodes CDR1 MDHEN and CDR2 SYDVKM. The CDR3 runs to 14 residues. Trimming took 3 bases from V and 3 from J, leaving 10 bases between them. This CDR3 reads CASSLPQGTDTQYF. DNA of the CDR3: TGTGCCAGCAGTTTGCCCCAGGGAACAGATACGCAGTATTTT.

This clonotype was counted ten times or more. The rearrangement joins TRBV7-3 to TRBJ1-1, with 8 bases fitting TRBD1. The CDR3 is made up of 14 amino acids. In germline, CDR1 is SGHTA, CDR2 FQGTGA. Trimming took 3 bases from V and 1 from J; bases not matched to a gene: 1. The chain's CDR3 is CASSFGQGNTEAFF. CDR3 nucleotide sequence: TGTGCCAGCAGCTTCGGACAGGGGAACACTGAAGCTTTCTTT.

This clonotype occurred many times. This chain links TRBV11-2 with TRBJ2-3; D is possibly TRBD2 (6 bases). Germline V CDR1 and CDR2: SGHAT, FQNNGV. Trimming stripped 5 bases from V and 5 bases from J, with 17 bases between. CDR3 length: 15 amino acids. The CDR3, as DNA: TGTGCCAGCAGCCTCCAGGGCGGGGTGGGAGATACGCAGTATTTT. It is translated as CASSLQGGVGDTQYF.

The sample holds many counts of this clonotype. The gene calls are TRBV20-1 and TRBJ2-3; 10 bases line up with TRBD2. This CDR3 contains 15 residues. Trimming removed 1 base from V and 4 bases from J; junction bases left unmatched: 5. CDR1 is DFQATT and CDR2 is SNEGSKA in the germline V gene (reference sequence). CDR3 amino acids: CSARGLAGVSDTQYF. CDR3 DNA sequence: TGCAGTGCTAGAGGTCTAGCGGGGGTCTCAGATACGCAGTATTTT.

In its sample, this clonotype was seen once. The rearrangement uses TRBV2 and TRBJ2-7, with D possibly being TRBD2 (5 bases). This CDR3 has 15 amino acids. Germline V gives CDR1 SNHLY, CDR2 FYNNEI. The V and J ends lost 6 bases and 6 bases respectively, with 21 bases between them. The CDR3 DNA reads TGTGCCAGCAGGAAGACCCGGGGAGACGGTCGCGAGCAGTACTTC. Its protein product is CASRKTRGDGREQYF.

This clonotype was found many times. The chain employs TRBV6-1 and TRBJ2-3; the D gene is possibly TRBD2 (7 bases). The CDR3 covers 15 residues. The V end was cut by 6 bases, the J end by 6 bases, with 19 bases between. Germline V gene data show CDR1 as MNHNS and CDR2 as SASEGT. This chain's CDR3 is CASSGGLTGSDTQYF. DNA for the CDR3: TGTGCCAGCAGCGGGGGGCTTACAGGTTCTGATACGCAGTATTTT.

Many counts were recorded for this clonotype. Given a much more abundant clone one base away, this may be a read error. The CDR3 loop reads CASRPTGNYGYTF. CDR3 coding DNA: TGTGCCAGCAGACCGACAGGGAACTATGGCTACACCTTC. This sequence joins TRBV27 and TRBJ1-2, with 7 positions matching TRBD1. CDR1 is MNHEY and CDR2 is SMNVEV in the germline V gene (reference sequence). With V trimmed by 6 bases and J by 2 bases, 3 bases remained unmatched. The CDR3 covers 13 residues.

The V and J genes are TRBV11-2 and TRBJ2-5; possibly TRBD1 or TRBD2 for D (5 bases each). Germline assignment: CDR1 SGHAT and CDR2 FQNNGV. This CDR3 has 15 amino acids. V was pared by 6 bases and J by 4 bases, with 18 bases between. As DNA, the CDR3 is TGTGCCAGCAGTTCGTGGGGACGGGGACCAGAGACCCAGTACTTC. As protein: CASSSWGRGPETQYF.

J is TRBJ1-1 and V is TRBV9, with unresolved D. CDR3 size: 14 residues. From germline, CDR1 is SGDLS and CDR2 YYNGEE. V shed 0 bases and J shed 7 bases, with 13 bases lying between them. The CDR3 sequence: CASSVEEGRGEAFF. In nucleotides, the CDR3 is TGTGCCAGCAGCGTAGAAGAGGGTCGAGGTGAAGCTTTCTTT. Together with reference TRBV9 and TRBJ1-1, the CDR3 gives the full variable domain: DSGVTQTPKHLITATGQRVTLRCSPRSGDLSVYWYQQSLDQGLQFLIQYYNGEERAKGNILERFSAQQFPDLHSELNLSSLELGDSALYFCASSVEEGRGEAFFGQGTRLTVV.

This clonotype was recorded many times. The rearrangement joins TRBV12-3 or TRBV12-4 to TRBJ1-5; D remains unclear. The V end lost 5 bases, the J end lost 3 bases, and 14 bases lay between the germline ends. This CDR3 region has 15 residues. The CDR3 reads CASSDDRGNNQPQHF. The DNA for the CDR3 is TGTGCCAGCAGTGACGACCGTGGAAACAATCAGCCCCAGCATTTT.

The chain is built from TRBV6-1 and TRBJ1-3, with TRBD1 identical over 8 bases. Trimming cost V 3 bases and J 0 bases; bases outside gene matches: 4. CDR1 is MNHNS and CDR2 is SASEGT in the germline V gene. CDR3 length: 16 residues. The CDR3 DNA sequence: TGTGCCAGCAGTGAGGGGACAGGCTACTCTGGAAACACCATATATTTT. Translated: CASSEGTGYSGNTIYF.

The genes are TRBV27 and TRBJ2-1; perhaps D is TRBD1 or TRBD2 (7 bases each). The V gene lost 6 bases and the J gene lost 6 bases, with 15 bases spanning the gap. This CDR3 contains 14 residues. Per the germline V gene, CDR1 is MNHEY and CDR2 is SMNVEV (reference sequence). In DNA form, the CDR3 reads TGTGCCAGCAGCGCAGGGGGGGGCCTCAATGAGCAGTTCTTC. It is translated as CASSAGGGLNEQFF.